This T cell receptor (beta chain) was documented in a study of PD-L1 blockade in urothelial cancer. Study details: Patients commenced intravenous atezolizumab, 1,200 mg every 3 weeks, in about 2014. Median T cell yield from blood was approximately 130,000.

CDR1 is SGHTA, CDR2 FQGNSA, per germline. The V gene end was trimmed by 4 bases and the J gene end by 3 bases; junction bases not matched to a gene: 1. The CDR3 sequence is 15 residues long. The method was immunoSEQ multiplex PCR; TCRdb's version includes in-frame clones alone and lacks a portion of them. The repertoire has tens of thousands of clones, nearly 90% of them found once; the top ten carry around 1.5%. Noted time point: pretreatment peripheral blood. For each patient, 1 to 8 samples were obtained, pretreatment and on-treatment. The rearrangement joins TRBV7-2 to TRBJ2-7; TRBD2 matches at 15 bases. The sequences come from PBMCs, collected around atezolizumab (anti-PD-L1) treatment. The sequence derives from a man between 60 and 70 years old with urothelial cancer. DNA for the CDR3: TGTGCCAGCAGCTCGGGACTAGCGGGAGGCTACGAGCAGTACTTC. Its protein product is CASSSGLAGGYEQYF.